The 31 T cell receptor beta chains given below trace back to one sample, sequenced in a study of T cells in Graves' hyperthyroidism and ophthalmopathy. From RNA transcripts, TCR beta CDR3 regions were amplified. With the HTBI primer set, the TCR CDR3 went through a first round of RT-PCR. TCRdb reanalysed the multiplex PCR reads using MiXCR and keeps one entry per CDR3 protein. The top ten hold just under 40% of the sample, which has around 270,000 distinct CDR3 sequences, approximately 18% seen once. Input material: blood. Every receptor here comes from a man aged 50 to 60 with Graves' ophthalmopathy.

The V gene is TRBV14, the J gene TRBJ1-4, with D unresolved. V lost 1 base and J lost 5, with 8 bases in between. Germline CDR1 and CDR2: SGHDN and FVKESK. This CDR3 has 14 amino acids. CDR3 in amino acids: CASSQGLGNEKLFF. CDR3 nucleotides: TGTGCCAGCAGCCAAGGCTTGGGGAATGAAAAACTGTTTTTT.

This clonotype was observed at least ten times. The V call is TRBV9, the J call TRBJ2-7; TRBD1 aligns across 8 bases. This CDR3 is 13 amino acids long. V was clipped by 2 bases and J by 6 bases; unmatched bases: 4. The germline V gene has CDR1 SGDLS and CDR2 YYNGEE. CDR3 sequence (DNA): TGTGCCAGCAGCGTGGACAGGGCGGGCGAGCAGTACTTC. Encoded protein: CASSVDRAGEQYF.

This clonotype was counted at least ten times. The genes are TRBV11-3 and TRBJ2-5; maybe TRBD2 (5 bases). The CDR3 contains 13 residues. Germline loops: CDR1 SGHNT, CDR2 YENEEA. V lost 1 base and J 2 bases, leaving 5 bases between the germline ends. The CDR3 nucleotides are TGTGCCAGCAGCTTAGGAGGGCAAGAGACCCAGTACTTC. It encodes CASSLGGQETQYF.

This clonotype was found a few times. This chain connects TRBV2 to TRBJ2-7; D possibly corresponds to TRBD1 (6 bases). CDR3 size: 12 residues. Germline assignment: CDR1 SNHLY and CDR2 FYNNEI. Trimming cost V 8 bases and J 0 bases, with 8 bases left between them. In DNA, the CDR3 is TGTGCCAGCCGGGACAACTCCTACGAGCAGTACTTC. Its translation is CASRDNSYEQYF.

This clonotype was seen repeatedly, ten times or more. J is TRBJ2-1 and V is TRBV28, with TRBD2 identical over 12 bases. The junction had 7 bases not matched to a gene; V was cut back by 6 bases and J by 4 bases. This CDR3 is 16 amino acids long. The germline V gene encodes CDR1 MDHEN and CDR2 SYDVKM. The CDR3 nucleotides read TGTGCCAGCAGGCCCTCTAGCGGGAGGGCTTACAATGAGCAGTTCTTC. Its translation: CASRPSSGRAYNEQFF.

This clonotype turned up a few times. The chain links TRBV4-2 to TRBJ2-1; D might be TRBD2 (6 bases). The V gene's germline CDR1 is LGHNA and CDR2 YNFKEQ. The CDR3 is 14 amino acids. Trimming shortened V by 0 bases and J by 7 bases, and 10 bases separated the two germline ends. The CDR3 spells CASSQDSAGNEQFF. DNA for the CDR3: TGTGCCAGCAGCCAAGATTCGGCGGGAAATGAGCAGTTCTTC.

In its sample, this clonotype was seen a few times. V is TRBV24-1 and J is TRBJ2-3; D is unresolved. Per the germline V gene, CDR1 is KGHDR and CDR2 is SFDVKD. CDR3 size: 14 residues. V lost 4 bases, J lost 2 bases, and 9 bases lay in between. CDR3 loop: CATSEGQYTDTQYF. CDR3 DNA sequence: TGTGCCACCAGTGAAGGGCAGTACACAGATACGCAGTATTTT.

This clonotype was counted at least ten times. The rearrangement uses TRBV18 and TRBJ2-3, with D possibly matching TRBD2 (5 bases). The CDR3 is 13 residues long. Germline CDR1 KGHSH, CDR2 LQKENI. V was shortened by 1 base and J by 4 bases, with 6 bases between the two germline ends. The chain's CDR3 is CASSPQGADTQYF. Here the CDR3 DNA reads TGTGCCAGCTCACCACAGGGAGCAGATACGCAGTATTTT.

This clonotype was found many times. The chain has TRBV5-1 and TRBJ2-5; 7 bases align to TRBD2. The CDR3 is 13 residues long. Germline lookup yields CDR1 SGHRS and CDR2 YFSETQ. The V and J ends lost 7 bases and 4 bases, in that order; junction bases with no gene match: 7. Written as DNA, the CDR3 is TGCGCCAGCCGCTCGGCGGGAGCAGAGACCCAGTACTTC. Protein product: CASRSAGAETQYF.

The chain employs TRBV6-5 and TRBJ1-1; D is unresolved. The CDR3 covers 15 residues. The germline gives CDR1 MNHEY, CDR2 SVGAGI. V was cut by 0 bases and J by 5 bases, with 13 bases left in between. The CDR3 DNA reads TGTGCCAGCAGTTACTCGAGAGAGGGTAGGACTGAAGCTTTCTTT. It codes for CASSYSREGRTEAFF.

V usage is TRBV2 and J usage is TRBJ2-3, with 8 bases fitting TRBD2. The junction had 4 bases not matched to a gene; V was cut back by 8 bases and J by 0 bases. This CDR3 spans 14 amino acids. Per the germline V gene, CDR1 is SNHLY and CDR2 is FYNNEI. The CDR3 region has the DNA TGTGCCAGCGCTGGGACTAGTAGCACAGATACGCAGTATTTT. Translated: CASAGTSSTDTQYF.

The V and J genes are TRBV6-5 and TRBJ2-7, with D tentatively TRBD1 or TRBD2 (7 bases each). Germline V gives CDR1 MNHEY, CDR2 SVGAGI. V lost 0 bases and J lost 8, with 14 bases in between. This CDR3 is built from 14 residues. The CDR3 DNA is TGTGCCAGCAGTTACTCGGGCAGGGGGGGCCAGCAGTACTTC. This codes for CASSYSGRGGQQYF.

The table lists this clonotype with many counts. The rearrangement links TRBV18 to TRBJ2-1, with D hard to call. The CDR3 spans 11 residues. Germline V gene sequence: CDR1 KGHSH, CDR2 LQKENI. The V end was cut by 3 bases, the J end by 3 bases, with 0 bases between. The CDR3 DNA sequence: TGTGCCAGCTCACCCTACAATGAGCAGTTCTTC. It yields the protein CASSPYNEQFF. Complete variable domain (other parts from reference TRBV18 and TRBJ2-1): NAGVMQNPRHLVRRRGQEARLRCSPMKGHSHVYWYRQLPEEGLKFMVYLQKENIIDESGMPKERFSAEFPKEGPSILRIQQVVRGDSAAYFCASSPYNEQFFGPGTRLTVL.

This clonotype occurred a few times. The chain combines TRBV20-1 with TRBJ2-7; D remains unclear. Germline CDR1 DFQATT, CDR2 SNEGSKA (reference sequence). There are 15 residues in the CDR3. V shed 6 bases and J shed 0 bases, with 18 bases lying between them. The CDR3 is CSAIFRERSSYEQYF. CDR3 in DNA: TGCAGTGCCATTTTTAGGGAAAGGAGCTCCTACGAGCAGTACTTC.

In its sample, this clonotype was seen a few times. CDR3 coding DNA: TGTGCCAGCAGTGGAGGGCGTTCCAATCAGCCCCAGCATTTT. Amino acids: CASSGGRSNQPQHF. J is TRBJ1-5 and V is TRBV12-3 or TRBV12-4; D not certain. The CDR3 is made up of 14 amino acids. Trimming took off 5 bases at V and 3 bases at J, with 11 bases between the two ends.

As DNA, the CDR3 is TGTGCCAGTAGTTCCTCCAGGGCGGGTGAGCAGTTCTTC. This codes for CASSSSRAGEQFF. The chain carries TRBV19 and TRBJ2-1; D is perhaps TRBD1 or TRBD2 (5 bases each). Deletions cut 5 bases from V and 9 bases from J, with 14 bases between. Germline V gene sequence: CDR1 LNHDA, CDR2 SQIVND (reference sequence). The CDR3 contains 13 residues.

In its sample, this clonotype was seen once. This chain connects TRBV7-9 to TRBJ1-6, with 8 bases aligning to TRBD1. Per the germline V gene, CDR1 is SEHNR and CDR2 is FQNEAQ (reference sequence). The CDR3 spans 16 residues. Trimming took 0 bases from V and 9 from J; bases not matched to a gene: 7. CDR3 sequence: CASSLAQAGGISPLHF. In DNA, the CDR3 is TGTGCCAGCAGCTTAGCCCAGGCAGGGGGCATTTCACCCCTCCACTTT.

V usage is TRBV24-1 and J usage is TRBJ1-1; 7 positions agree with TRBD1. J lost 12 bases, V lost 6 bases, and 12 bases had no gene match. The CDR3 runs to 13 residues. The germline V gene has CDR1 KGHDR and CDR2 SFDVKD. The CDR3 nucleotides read TGTGCCACCAGTCTCGATTCAGGGGGTAGGACTTTCTTT. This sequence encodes CATSLDSGGRTFF.

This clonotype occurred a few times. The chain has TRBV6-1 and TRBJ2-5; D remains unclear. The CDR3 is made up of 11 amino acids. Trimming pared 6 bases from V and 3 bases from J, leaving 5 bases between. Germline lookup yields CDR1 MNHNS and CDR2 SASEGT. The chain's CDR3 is CASRKEETQYF. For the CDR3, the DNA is TGTGCCAGCAGAAAGGAAGAGACCCAGTACTTC.

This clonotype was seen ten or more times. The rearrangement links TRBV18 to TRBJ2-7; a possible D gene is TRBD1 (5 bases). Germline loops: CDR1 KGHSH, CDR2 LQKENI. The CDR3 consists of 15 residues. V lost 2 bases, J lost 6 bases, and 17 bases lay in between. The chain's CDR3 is CASSPGSVRVFEQYF. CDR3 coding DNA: TGTGCCAGCTCACCAGGGTCCGTCAGGGTGTTCGAGCAGTACTTC.

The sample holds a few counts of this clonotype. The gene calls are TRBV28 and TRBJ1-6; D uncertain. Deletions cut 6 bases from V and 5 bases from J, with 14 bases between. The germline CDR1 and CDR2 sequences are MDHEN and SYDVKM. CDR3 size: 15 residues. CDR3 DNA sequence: TGTGCCAGCAGACCCTCGGACGGAAATAATTCACCCCTCCACTTT. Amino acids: CASRPSDGNNSPLHF.

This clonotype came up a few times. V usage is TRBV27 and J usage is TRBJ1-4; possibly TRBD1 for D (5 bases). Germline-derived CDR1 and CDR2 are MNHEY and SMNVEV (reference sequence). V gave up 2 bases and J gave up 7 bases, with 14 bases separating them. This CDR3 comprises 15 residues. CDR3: CASSLNGGLGEKLFF. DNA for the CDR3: TGTGCCAGCAGTTTAAATGGGGGTCTGGGTGAAAAACTGTTTTTT.

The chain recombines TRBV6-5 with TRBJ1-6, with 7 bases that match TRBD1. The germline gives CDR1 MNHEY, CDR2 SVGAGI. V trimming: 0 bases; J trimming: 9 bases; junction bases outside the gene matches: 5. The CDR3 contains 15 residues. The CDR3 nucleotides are TGTGCCAGCAGTTACTCCACAGGGGAGGTTTCACCCCTCCACTTT. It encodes CASSYSTGEVSPLHF.

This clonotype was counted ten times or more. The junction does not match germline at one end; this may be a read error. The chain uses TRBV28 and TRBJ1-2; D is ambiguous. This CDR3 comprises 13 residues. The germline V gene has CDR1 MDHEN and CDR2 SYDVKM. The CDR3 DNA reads TGTGCCAGCAGGCCGGGAGGTAACCATGGCTACACCTTC. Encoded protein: CASRPGGNHGYTF.

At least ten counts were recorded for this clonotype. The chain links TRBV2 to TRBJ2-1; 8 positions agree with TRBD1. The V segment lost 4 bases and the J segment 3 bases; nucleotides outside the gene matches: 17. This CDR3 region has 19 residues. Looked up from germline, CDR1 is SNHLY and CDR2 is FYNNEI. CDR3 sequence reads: CASSARDRSSSAYYNEQFF. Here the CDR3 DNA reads TGTGCCAGCAGTGCCCGGGACAGGAGTAGTAGTGCTTACTACAATGAGCAGTTCTTC.

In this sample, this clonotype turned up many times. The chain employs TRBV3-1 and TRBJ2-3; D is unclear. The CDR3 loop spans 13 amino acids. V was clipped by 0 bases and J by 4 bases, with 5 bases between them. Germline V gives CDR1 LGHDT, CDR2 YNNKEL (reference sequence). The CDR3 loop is CASSQESSDTQYF. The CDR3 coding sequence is TGTGCCAGCAGCCAAGAGAGTTCAGATACGCAGTATTTT.

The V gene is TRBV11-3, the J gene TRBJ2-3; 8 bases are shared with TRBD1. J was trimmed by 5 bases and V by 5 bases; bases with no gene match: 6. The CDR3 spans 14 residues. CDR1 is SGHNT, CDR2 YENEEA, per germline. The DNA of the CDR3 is TGTGCCAGCAGCAGGACAGGGTATCAAGATACGCAGTATTTT. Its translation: CASSRTGYQDTQYF.

The CDR3 DNA sequence: TGTGCCAGCAGCTTGACAGGGAACTCCGAGGGCGGGGAGCTGTTTTTT. Its protein product is CASSLTGNSEGGELFF. The chain recombines TRBV5-4 with TRBJ2-2, with D possibly being TRBD1 (6 bases). Trimming took 1 base from V and 7 from J, leaving 17 bases between them. CDR3 length equals 16 residues. The germline gives CDR1 SGHNT, CDR2 YYREEE (reference sequence).

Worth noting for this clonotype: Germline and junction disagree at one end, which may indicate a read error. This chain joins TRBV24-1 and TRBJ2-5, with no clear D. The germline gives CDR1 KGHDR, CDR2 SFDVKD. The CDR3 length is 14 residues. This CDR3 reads CTTSDLKDGETLYF. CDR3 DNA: TGTACCACCAGTGATTTGAAGGACGGAGAGACCCTGTACTTC.

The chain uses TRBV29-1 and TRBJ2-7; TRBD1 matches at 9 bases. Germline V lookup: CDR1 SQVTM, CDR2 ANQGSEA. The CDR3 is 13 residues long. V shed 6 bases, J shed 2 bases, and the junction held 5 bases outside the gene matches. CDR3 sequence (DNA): TGCAGCGTGGTACAGGGGGCAACCTACGAGCAGTACTTC. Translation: CSVVQGATYEQYF.

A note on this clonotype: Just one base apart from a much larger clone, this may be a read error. CDR3 nucleotides: TGTACCAGCAGTGCCTCGAACACCGGGGAGCTGTTTTTT. Amino acids: CTSSASNTGELFF. The genes are TRBV2 and TRBJ2-2, with D unresolved. The germline V gene encodes CDR1 SNHLY and CDR2 FYNNEI. CDR3 length: 13 amino acids.